This T cell receptor (beta chain) was sequenced during a study of T cell responses to AZD1222 COVID-19 vaccine. Overall study: Recipients boosted at about 4 weeks or about 12 weeks are pooled. General study results and limits: Among those given AZD1222, only 6 or 7 were seropositive at baseline. Most donors were white British and more were female, and clonal diversity was possibly underestimated. A reported finding is that nearly half of spike-specific TCRs target unmutated variant regions.

The length of the CDR3 is 16 residues. CDR1 MNHNY and CDR2 SVGAGI come from the germline V gene (reference sequence). Trimming took off 7 bases at V and 6 bases at J, with 19 bases between the two ends. On this clone itself: What it binds is not known.

Using immunoSEQ multiplex PCR, the repertoire was profiled, and TCRdb retains in-frame clones only, with some absent. The sample carries about 100,000 clones, approximately 86% recorded once. Sequenced material: peripheral blood, taken on day 0 of AZD1222 vaccination. The TCR was taken from an adult in good health. The genes are TRBV6-6 and TRBJ1-6; D gene ambiguous. The CDR3 DNA reads TGTGCCAGCAAGCCCTTAGGCGGGGAGGGTAATTCACCCCTCCACTTT. Translation gives CASKPLGGEGNSPLHF.